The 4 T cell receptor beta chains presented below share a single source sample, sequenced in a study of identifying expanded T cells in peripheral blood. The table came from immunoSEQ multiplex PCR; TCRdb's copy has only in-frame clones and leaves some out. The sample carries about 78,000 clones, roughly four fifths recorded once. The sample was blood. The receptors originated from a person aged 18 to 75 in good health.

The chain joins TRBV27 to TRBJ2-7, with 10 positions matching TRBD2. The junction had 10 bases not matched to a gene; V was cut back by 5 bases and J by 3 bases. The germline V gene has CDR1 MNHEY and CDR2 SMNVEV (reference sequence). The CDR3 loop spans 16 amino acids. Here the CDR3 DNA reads TGTGCCAGCAGTCGGACAAGGACTAGCGGAAACTACGAGCAGTACTTC. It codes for CASSRTRTSGNYEQYF.

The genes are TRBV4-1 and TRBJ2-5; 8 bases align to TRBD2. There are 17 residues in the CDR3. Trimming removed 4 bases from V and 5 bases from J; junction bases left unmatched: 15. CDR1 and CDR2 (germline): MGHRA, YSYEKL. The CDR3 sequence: CASSRTPLQTSAETQYF. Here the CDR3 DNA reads TGCGCCAGCAGCCGCACTCCCCTCCAGACTAGCGCTGAGACCCAGTACTTC.

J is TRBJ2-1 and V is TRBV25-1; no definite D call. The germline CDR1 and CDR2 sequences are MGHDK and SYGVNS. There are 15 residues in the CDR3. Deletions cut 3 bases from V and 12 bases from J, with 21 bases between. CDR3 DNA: TGTGCCAGCAGTGATAGGGCCGTAGATTCCCTTTTGCAGTTCTTC. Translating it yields CASSDRAVDSLLQFF.

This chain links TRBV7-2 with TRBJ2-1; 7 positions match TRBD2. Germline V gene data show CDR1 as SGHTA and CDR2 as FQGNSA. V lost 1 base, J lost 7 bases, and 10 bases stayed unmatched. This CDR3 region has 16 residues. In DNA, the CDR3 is TGTGCCAGCAGCTTAGGTGCGGGAGCTATTAAAAATGAGCAGTTCTTC. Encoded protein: CASSLGAGAIKNEQFF.